The next 14 T cell receptor beta chains were all read from a single sample in a study of post-analysis software for immune sequencing data. The antigens of these receptors remain unknown. Points from the study as a whole: In patients, TRBV5-6, TRBV5-1 and TRBV20-1 belonged to five TRBV segments found more frequently than in controls.

TCR beta cDNA libraries had unique molecular identifiers. TCRdb analysed the PCR reads with MiXCR anew, one entry per CDR3 protein. The sample has roughly 540,000 distinct CDR3 sequences; 30% to 40% are singletons. The specimen sequenced was blood. All receptors derive from a girl between 2 and 17 years old with multiple sclerosis.

Regarding this clonotype: A much larger clone lies a single base off, so this may be a read error. The chain links TRBV29-1 to TRBJ2-4; no definite D call. The J call may be incorrect, as the DNA end agrees better with TRBJ2-5. CDR1 is SQVTM, CDR2 ANQGSEA, per germline. This CDR3 is 12 amino acids long. The CDR3 loop reads CSVSASKGTQYF. CDR3 in DNA: TGCAGCGTCTCCGCTTCGAAAGGGACCCAGTACTTC.

The rearrangement joins TRBV6-1 to TRBJ2-1; the D is unclear. The V gene's germline CDR1 is MNHNS and CDR2 SASEGT. The CDR3 consists of 13 residues. With 0 bases removed from V and 10 bases from J, the gap between germline ends came to 10 bases. The CDR3 loop is CASSEAKTREQFF. The CDR3 coding sequence is TGTGCCAGCAGTGAAGCGAAGACCAGAGAGCAGTTCTTC.

This chain links TRBV30 with TRBJ2-1, with D perhaps matching TRBD1 or TRBD2 (5 bases each). The CDR3 has 14 amino acids. V shed 5 bases and J shed 0 bases, with 11 bases lying between them. Germline loops: CDR1 GTSNPN, CDR2 SVGIG (reference sequence). The CDR3, as DNA: TGTGCCTGGGACCCAGGGAGCTCCTACAATGAGCAGTTCTTC. Amino acid sequence: CAWDPGSSYNEQFF. Complete variable domain (other parts from reference TRBV30 and TRBJ2-1): SQTIHQWPATLVQPVGSPLSLECTVEGTSNPNLYWYRQAAGRGLQLLFYSVGIGQISSEVPQNLSASRPQDRQFILSSKKLLLSDSGFYLCAWDPGSSYNEQFFGPGTRLTVL.

This clonotype was detected only a few times. This chain uses TRBV29-1 with TRBJ1-2; the match to TRBD1 covers 7 bases. Trimming removed 6 bases from V and 4 bases from J; junction bases left unmatched: 8. The CDR3 contains 13 residues. Germline V gives CDR1 SQVTM, CDR2 ANQGSEA. DNA of the CDR3: TGCAGCGTGGAACGGGACAGTTTCTATGGCTACACCTTC. This encodes CSVERDSFYGYTF.

V is TRBV12-3 or TRBV12-4 and J is TRBJ2-3; weak D call: TRBD2 (5 bases). Trimming pared 5 bases from V and 5 bases from J, leaving 11 bases between. This CDR3 has 13 residues. In DNA form, the CDR3 reads TGTGCCAGCAGTACCCCGGGATTAGATACGCAGTATTTT. As protein: CASSTPGLDTQYF.

V usage is TRBV12-3 or TRBV12-4 and J usage is TRBJ2-3, with D tentatively TRBD1 (6 bases). The V end was cut by 6 bases, the J end by 9 bases, with 13 bases between. The CDR3 length is 12 residues. CDR3 amino acids: CASSLDSFTQYF. CDR3 coding DNA: TGTGCCAGCAGCCTGGACAGTTTCACGCAGTATTTT.

Only a few counts were recorded for this clonotype. J is TRBJ2-5 and V is TRBV5-6, with 7 bases identical to TRBD1. CDR3 length equals 13 residues. From germline, CDR1 is SGHDT and CDR2 YYEEEE. V shed 4 bases and J 4 bases; nucleotides not matched to a gene: 4. The CDR3 bases are TGTGCCAGCAGCCCGACAGGGCTAGAGACCCAGTACTTC. This codes for CASSPTGLETQYF.

This clonotype was seen only a few times. The V call is TRBV6-1, the J call TRBJ1-1, with 7 bases aligning to TRBD1. Unmatched junction bases numbered 25, after V lost 5 bases and J lost 4 bases. CDR1 is MNHNS and CDR2 is SASEGT in the germline V gene. The CDR3 is 20 amino acids. CDR3 residues: CASSPPRREGTEAAGTEAFF. Here the CDR3 DNA reads TGTGCCAGCAGTCCACCTCGCAGGGAAGGGACAGAGGCGGCCGGCACTGAAGCTTTCTTT.

Remarks on this clonotype: A junction boundary mismatches the germline segment, possibly from a read error. The chain employs TRBV9 and TRBJ2-5; 7 bases map to TRBD1. Germline loops: CDR1 SGDLS, CDR2 YYNGEE. The CDR3 length is 15 residues. CDR3 DNA sequence: TGTGCCAGCAGCGCCCTACCGGGACAGCAAGAGACCCGGTACTTC. Its translation: CASSALPGQQETRYF.

This clonotype appeared a single time. The gene calls are TRBV20-1 and TRBJ2-1; 8 nucleotides agree with TRBD1. Germline-derived CDR1 and CDR2 are DFQATT and SNEGSKA (reference sequence). This CDR3 comprises 17 residues. The V segment lost 3 bases and the J segment 0 bases; nucleotides outside the gene matches: 10. CDR3 in amino acids: CSARSPATGASYNEQFF. The CDR3 DNA sequence: TGCAGTGCTAGGTCCCCGGCGACAGGGGCCTCCTACAATGAGCAGTTCTTC.

This chain uses TRBV5-1 with TRBJ2-3; TRBD2 matches at 10 bases. V was pared by 4 bases and J by 0 bases, with 8 bases of the junction left unmatched. The CDR3 sequence is 17 residues long. Germline values: CDR1 SGHRS, CDR2 YFSETQ. CDR3 loop: CASSGGLAGVSTDTQYF. Written as DNA, the CDR3 is TGCGCCAGCAGCGGGGGGCTAGCGGGGGTCAGCACAGATACGCAGTATTTT.

The V gene is TRBV5-1, the J gene TRBJ1-6, with D maybe TRBD1 (5 bases). The CDR3 is made up of 15 amino acids. The germline CDR1 and CDR2 sequences are SGHRS and YFSETQ. The ends were cut back, 3 bases at V and 9 bases at J, with 16 bases in the middle. CDR3 nucleotides: TGCGCCAGCAGCTCGGACGGGGGAAGCGGTTCACCCCTCCACTTT. This codes for CASSSDGGSGSPLHF.

This clonotype was detected once. The CDR3 coding sequence is TGTGCCTGGAGTGTAAGGCCAGGGGGCTACGAGCAGTACTTC. Amino acid sequence: CAWSVRPGGYEQYF. V usage is TRBV30 and J usage is TRBJ2-7; 7 positions match TRBD1. Germline loops: CDR1 GTSNPN, CDR2 SVGIG (reference sequence). The CDR3 covers 14 residues. Trimming took 0 bases from V and 3 from J; bases not matched to a gene: 5.

This clonotype was seen a handful of times. This chain joins TRBV4-1 and TRBJ2-3; D is unresolved. V lost 1 base and J 3 bases, leaving 14 bases between the germline ends. The CDR3 covers 16 residues. Looked up from germline, CDR1 is MGHRA and CDR2 is YSYEKL. CDR3 in amino acids: CASSQGGGMGTDTQYF. CDR3 nucleotide sequence: TGCGCCAGCAGCCAAGGGGGTGGGATGGGGACAGATACGCAGTATTTT.